This T cell receptor beta chain was sequenced in a study of blood T cell repertoires in COVID-19. Across the study: Samples representing acute and convalescent COVID-19 were sourced from the United States, Italy and Spain. The cDNA or gDNA used as material had been derived from T cells, B-cell-depleted T cells, or PBMCs.

Trimming took off 3 bases at V and 4 bases at J, with 15 bases between the two ends. The CDR3 loop spans 14 amino acids. Germline V gene lookup returns CDR1 SQVTM and CDR2 ANQGSEA. In the original workflow: Counts of nucleated cells, estimated from reference gene primer amplification, were obtained. Repertoires were generated with immunoSEQ multiplex PCR, while TCRdb's copy carries only in-frame clones and drops some. For V, J and clone size, that table is used; D and trimming come from the DNA. The data contain roughly 100,000 clones, 84% of them singletons. The genes are TRBV29-1 and TRBJ1-1; possibly TRBD1 for D (5 bases). This receptor was obtained from a man in his 60s with acute or convalescent COVID-19. The sequencing sample was made of peripheral blood. The CDR3 here is CSVDGFGGGTEAFF. Here the CDR3 DNA reads TGCAGCGTTGACGGGTTTGGGGGGGGCACTGAAGCTTTCTTT.